This note documents a single T cell receptor beta chain sequence. Which antigen it targets is not known. Base quality data are lacking; no much larger clone is found one base away. The donors were included in the validation cohort of 130 or so subjects, a group kept apart from the roughly 700-subject first cohort. These data belong to a study of cytomegalovirus exposure and HLA in healthy donors (dated by TCRdb to 2016 to 2017). As for the study more broadly: The 500 to 800 repertoires of the first cohort and the roughly 110 validation repertoires were produced on the same platform, according to a later analysis. The study aimed to test whether signatures of past pathogen exposure could be identified by cataloging public T cell receptors. A separate validation cohort of over 95 different subjects was used in addition to the roughly 670-subject first cohort. The study combined high-throughput TCR immunosequencing, statistical association of individual TCRs with disease status, and machine learning to predict cytomegalovirus infection status.

Broad study findings and their caveats: The classifier was reported to diagnose cytomegalovirus status with high specificity and sensitivity in both the original cohort and the validation cohort. Most TCR sequences were observed very rarely across donors, whereas some public TCRs were present in many individuals. A later analysis found that TCRs clustered in the first cohort also tended to co-occur in the 95 to 150 validation repertoires, with roughly 95% of cluster scores above 0. According to the authors, the approach could potentially be generalized to other disease states and immunological phenotypes. A few of the identified cytomegalovirus-associated TCR beta chains were confirmed in vitro to be specific for cytomegalovirus antigens. In the study, about 150 TCR beta chains were listed as associated with cytomegalovirus. The validation cohort had no HLA typing available for a later analysis, so co-occurrence within that cohort was assessed over all 130 or so repertoires.

Receptor libraries were prepared by the immunoSEQ multiplex PCR assay. The published analysis was carried out like this. To diagnose cytomegalovirus status from the catalog of TCR beta chain sequences, a statistical classification framework was built. TCRdb took this table from immuneACCESS and kept in-frame rearrangements with V and J called. Such tables lack part of the clones; where checked against another copy, unresolved V genes explain under half of the gap, and the rest is unexplained. V and J calls and clone size come straight from that table; D and trimming were deduced from the DNA. The table for this sample lists around 71,000 clones; about 94% of them were counted only once. Around 1.5% of the sample is taken by the ten largest. The junction shows trimming of 5 bases on V and 4 bases on J, and the gene matches do not reach 8 bases of it. Including the terminal cysteine and phenylalanine, the CDR3 comprises 15 residues. Only the CDR3 DNA stays, 45 bases, in frame from base 1. Per the germline V gene, SNHLY is the CDR1 and FYNNEI is the CDR2.

Sequencing input: PBMCs. This receptor was taken from a man aged 18-30 years in good health and CMV-seropositive. The V gene is TRBV2 and the J gene is TRBJ2-3, and TRBD2 aligns with 8 junction nucleotides. The CDR3 is CASSLPGLVADTQYF. The nucleotide sequence is given as TGTGCCAGCAGTCTACCGGGACTAGTCGCAGATACGCAGTATTTT.